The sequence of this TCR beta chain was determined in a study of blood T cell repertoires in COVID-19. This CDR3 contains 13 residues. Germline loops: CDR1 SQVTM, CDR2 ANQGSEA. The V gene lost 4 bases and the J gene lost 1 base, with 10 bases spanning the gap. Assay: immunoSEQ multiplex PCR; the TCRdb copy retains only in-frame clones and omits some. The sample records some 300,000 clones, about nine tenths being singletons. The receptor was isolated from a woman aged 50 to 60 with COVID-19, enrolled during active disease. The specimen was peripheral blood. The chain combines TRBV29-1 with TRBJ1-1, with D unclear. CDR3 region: CSVAKAANTEAFF. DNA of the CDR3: TGCAGCGTTGCTAAGGCGGCGAACACTGAAGCTTTCTTT.